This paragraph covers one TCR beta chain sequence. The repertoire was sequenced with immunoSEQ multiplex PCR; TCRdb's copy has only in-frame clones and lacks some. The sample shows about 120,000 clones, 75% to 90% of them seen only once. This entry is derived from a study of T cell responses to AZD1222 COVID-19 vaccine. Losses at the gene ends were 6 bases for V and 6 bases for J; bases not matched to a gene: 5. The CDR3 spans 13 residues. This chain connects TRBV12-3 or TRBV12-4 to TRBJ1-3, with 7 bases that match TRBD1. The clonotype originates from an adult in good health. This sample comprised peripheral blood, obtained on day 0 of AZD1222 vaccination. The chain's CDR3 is CASSLRGINTIYF. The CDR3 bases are TGTGCCAGCAGCCTCAGGGGGATAAACACCATATATTTT.